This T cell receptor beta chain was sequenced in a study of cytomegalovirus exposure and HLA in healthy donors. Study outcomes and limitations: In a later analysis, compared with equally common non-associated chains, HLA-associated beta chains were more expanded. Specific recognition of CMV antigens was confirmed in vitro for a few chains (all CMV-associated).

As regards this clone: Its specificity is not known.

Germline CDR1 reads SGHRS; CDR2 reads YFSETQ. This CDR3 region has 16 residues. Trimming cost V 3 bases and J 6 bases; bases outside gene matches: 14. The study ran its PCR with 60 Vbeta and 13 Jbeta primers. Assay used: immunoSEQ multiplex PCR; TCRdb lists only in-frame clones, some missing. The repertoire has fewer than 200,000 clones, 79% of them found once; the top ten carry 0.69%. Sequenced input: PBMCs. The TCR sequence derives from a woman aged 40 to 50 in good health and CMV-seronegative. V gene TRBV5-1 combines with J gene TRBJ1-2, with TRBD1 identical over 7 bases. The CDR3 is CASSSTLTGTRDGYTF. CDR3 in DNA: TGCGCCAGCAGCTCAACCTTGACAGGGACTAGGGATGGCTACACCTTC.